Presented here are 3 T cell receptor beta chains from one specimen sequenced in a study of T cells expressing NK-cell markers. With the 5' RACE reads reprocessed, TCRdb shows one record per CDR3 protein and no DNA. The sample includes about 550,000 distinct CDR3 sequences. Sequences were obtained from blood T cells: a sorted CD56 or NKG2C T cell subset, CD4+ or CD8+ T cells, or bulk PBMC T cells (not recorded which). All receptors come from a man in his late teens or twenties in good health.

This rearrangement joins TRBV7-8 to TRBJ1-1. The CDR3 is made up of 16 amino acids. Germline V gene data show CDR1 as SGHVS and CDR2 as FQNEAQ. This CDR3 reads CASSTPPFNDGKLAFF.

The genes are TRBV27 and TRBJ1-1; with no DNA, the TCRdb D assignment of TRBD1 cannot be verified. The CDR3 is 16 residues long. The V gene's germline CDR1 is MNHEY and CDR2 SMNVEV (reference sequence). The CDR3 loop is CASSSSNRGINTEAFF.

This chain's CDR3 is CASSSPALHGYTF. The V and J genes are TRBV28 and TRBJ1-2. The CDR3 length is 13 residues. Germline CDR1 is MDHEN and CDR2 is SYDVKM.